This entry describes one T cell receptor beta chain. CDR1 and CDR2 from the germline V gene are SGHAT and FQNNGV. The CDR3 covers 16 residues. V was pared by 1 base and J by 3 bases, with 4 bases of the junction left unmatched. Original methodology: Nucleated cell number was recorded as an estimate derived from reference gene primer amplification. TCRdb's table, derived via immunoSEQ multiplex PCR, lists solely in-frame clones and lacks some. V, J and clone size derive from that table, while D and trimming were established from the DNA sequence. The sample includes about 140,000 clones, around nine tenths seen only once; the top ten take around 5%. This record belongs to a study of blood T cell repertoires in COVID-19. Study background: Both acute and convalescent COVID-19 samples were obtained from the United States, Italy and Spain. The cDNA or gDNA used as material had been derived from T cells, B-cell-depleted T cells, or PBMCs.

The sample consisted of peripheral blood. This chain uses TRBV11-2 with TRBJ2-3; the match to TRBD2 covers 10 bases. The clonotype was recovered from a human donor in a cohort sampled during active COVID-19. CDR3 nucleotides: TGTGCCAGCAGCTTAGGTAGCGGGAGGAGGACAGATACGCAGTATTTT. This gives the protein CASSLGSGRRTDTQYF. Combining the CDR3 with reference TRBV11-2 and TRBJ2-3 gives the whole variable domain EAGVAQSPRYKIIEKRQSVAFWCNPISGHATLYWYQQILGQGPKLLIQFQNNGVVDDSQLPKDRFSAERLKGVDSTLKIQPAKLEDSAVYLCASSLGSGRRTDTQYFGPGTRLTVL.